A selection of T cell receptor beta chains follows, all from one sample in a study of T cells in Graves' hyperthyroidism and ophthalmopathy. From the multiplex PCR reads, TCRdb called clonotypes with MiXCR, one entry per CDR3 protein. The sample has 690,000 or so distinct CDR3 sequences, roughly a sixth seen once. Sample: blood. The receptor set was obtained from a woman aged 50 to 60 with Graves' hyperthyroidism that later progressed to Graves' ophthalmopathy. Both conserved end residues are part of each CDR3. Fields, in order: J gene, V gene, D gene, CDR3 protein. The D gene is left open where the match is weak.

TRBJ2-2	TRBV3-1	.	CASSQDLITATDLTSGELFF
TRBJ2-3	TRBV9	TRBD2	CASSVDGLAGVIDTQYF
TRBJ1-6	TRBV12-3/TRBV12-4	TRBD1	CASSSSRDRVSSPLHF
TRBJ2-3	TRBV11-1	.	CASSLDTRRLDTQYF
TRBJ2-6	TRBV5-1	TRBD1	CASSWNRGSTGANVLTF
TRBJ2-3	TRBV5-4	TRBD2	CASSRAGGDTDTQYF
TRBJ1-1	TRBV11-2	.	CASSRGHLLNTEAFF
TRBJ2-1	TRBV29-1	TRBD1	CSAGTGLGDEQFF
TRBJ2-4	TRBV19	.	CASSDSGTQNIQYF
TRBJ1-4	TRBV12-5	.	CASGREPGASGEKLFF
TRBJ2-1	TRBV7-8	TRBD1	CASSLNTGQGYNEQFF
TRBJ1-5	TRBV6-5	.	CASSYGNRGNQPQHF
TRBJ2-7	TRBV10-3	.	CAISLDSYEQYF
TRBJ1-5	TRBV6-5	TRBD1	CASSSQTGSGQPQHF
TRBJ2-2	TRBV13	.	CASSLLVGGRTGELFF
TRBJ2-2	TRBV19	.	CASSIPRGSTGELFF
TRBJ2-7	TRBV30	.	CAWKSGRSSYEQYF
TRBJ1-5	TRBV29-1	TRBD1	CSVATGGRGQPQHF
TRBJ1-5	TRBV13	.	CASSEGISSNQPQHF
TRBJ2-7	TRBV6-6	.	CASSYSTDSYEQYF
TRBJ1-5	TRBV30	.	CAWSVPRVSSSQPQHF
TRBJ2-5	TRBV6-1	.	CASTTTGPGTQYF